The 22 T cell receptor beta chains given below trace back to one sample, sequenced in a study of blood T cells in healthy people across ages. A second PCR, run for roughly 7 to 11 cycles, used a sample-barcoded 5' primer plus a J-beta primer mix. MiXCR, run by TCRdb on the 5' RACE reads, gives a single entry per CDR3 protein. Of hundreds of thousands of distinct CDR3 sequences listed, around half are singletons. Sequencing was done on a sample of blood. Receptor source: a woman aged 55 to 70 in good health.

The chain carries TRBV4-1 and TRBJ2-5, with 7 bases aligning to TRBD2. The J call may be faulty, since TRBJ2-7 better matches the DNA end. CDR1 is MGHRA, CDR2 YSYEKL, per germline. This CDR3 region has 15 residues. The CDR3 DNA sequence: TGCGCCAGCAGCCAAGGAGCGGGACGGACATACGAGCAGTACTTC. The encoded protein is CASSQGAGRTYEQYF.

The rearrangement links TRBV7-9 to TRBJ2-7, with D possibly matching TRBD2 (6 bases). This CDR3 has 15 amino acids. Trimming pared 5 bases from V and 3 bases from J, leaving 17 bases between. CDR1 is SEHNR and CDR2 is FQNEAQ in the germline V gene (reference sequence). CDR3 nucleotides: TGTGCCAGCAGCCTAAGGGGCGAGACTAGCTACGAGCAGTACTTC. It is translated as CASSLRGETSYEQYF.

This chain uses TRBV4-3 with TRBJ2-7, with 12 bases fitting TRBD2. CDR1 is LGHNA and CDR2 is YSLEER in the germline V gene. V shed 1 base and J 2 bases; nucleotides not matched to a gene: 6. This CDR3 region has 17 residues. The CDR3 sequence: CASSQVALAGGAYEQYF. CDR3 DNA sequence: TGCGCCAGCAGCCAAGTGGCACTAGCGGGAGGCGCCTACGAGCAGTACTTC.

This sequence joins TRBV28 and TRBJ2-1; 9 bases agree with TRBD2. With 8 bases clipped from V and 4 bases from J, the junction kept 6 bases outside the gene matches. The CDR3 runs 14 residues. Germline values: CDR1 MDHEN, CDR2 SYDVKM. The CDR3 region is CASRSTSGYNEQFF. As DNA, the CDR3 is TGTGCCAGCCGGAGTACTAGCGGGTACAATGAGCAGTTCTTC.

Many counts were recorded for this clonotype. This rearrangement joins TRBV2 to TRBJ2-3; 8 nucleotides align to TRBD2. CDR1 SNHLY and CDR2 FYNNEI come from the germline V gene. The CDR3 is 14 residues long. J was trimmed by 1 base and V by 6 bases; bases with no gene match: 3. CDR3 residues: CASSMTSGTDTQYF. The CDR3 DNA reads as TGTGCCAGCAGCATGACTAGCGGCACAGATACGCAGTATTTT.

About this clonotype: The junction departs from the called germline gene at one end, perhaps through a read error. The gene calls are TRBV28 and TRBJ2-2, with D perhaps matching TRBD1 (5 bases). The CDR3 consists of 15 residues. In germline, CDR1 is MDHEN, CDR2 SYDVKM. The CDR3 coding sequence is TGTGCCAGCAGTCCCGGACAAAGGAACACTGGGGAGCTGTTTTTT. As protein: CASSPGQRNTGELFF.

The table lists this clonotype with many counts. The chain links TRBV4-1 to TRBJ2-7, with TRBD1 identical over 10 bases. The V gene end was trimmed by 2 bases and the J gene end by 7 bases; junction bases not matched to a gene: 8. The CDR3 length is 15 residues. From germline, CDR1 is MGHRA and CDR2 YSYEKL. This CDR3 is CASSQRTGGPYEQYF. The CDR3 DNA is TGCGCCAGCAGCCAAAGGACAGGGGGGCCGTATGAGCAGTACTTC.

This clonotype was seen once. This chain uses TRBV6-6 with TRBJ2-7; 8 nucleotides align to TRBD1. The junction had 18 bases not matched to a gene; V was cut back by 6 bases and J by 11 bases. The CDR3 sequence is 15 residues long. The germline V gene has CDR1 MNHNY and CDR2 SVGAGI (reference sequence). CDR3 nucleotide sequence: TGTGCCAGCAGGACCGGGACAGGTGGTCTACGAGTGGAGTACTTC. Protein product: CASRTGTGGLRVEYF.

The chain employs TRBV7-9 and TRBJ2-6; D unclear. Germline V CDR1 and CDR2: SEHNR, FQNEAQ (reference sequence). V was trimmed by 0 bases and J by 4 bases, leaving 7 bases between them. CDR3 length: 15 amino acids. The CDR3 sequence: CASSLARAGANVLTF. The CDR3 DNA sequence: TGTGCCAGCAGCTTAGCACGGGCGGGGGCCAACGTCCTGACTTTC.

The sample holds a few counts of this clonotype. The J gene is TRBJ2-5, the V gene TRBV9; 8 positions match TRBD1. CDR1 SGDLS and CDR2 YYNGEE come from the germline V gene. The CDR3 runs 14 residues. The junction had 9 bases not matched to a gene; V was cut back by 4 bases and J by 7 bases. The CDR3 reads CASSPQQGVGTQYF. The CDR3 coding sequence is TGTGCCAGCAGCCCCCAACAGGGGGTGGGGACCCAGTACTTC.

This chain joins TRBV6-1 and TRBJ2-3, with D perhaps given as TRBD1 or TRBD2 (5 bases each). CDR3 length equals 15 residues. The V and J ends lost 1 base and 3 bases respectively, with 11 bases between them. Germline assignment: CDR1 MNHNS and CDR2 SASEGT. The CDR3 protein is CASSEVGGWTDTQYF. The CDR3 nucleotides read TGTGCCAGCAGTGAAGTTGGGGGATGGACAGATACGCAGTATTTT.

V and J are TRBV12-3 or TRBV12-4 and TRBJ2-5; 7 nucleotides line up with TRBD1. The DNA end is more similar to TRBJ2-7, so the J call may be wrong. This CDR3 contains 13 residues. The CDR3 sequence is CASRGTTGLEQYF. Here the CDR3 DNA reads TGTGCCAGCAGGGGGACGACAGGGCTCGAGCAGTACTTC.

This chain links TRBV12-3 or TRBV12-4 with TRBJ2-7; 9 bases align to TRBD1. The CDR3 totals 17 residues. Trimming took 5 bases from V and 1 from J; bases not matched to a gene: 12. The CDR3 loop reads CASSHTPGQGFSYEQYF. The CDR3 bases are TGTGCCAGCAGTCATACCCCGGGACAGGGTTTTTCCTACGAGCAGTACTTC.

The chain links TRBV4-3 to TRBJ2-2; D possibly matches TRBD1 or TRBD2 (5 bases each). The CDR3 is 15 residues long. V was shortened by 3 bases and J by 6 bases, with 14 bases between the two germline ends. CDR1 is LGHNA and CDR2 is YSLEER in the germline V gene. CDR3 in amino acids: CASSHLGEGSGELFF. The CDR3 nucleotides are TGCGCCAGCAGCCACCTGGGGGAAGGTTCCGGGGAGCTGTTTTTT.

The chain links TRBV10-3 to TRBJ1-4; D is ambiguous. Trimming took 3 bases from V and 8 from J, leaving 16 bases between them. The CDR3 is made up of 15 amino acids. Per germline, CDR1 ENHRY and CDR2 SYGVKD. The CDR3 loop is CAISDSGRFGEKLFF. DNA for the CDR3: TGTGCCATCAGTGATTCAGGACGCTTCGGCGAAAAACTGTTTTTT.

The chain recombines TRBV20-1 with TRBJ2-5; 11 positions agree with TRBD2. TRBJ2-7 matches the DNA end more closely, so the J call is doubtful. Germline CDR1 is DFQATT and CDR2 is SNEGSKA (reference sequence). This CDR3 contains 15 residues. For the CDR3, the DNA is TGCAGTGCTAGACTGGGCCTAGCGGGAGGCTACGAGCAGTACTTC. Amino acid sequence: CSARLGLAGGYEQYF.

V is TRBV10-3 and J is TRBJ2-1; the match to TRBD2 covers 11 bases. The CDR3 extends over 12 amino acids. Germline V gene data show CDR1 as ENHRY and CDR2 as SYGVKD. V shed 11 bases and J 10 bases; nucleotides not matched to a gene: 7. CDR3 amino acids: CAAGLAGAEQFF. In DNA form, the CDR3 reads TGTGCCGCCGGACTAGCGGGCGCCGAGCAGTTCTTC.

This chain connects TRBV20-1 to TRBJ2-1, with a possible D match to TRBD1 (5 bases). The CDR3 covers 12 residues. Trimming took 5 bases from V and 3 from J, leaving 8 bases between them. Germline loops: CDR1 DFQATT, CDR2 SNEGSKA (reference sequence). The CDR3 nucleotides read TGCAGTGCTTCGACAGTCTACAATGAGCAGTTCTTC. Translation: CSASTVYNEQFF.

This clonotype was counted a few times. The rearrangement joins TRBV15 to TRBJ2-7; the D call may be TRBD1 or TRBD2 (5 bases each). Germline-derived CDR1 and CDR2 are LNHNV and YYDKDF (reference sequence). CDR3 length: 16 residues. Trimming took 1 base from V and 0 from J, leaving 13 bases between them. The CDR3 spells CATSRGRDVGSYEQYF. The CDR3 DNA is TGTGCCACCAGCAGAGGAAGGGACGTCGGCTCCTACGAGCAGTACTTC.

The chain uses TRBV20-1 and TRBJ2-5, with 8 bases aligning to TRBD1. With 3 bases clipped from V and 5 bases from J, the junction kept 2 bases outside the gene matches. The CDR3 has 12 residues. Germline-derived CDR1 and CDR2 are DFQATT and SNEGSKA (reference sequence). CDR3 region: CSARRDRETQYF. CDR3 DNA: TGCAGTGCTAGGCGGGACAGGGAGACCCAGTACTTC.

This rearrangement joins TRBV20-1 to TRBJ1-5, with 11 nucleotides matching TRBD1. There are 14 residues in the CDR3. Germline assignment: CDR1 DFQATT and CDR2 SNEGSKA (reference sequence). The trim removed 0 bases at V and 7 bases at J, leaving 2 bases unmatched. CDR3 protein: CSARDGTGGQPQHF. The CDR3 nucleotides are TGCAGTGCTAGAGACGGGACAGGGGGGCAGCCCCAGCATTTT.

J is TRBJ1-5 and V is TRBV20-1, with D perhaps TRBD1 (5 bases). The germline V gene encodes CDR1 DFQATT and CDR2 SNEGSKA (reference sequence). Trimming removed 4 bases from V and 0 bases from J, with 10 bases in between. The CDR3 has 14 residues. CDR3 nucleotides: TGCAGTGCTACTACAGGTTATAGCAATCAGCCCCAGCATTTT. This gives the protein CSATTGYSNQPQHF.